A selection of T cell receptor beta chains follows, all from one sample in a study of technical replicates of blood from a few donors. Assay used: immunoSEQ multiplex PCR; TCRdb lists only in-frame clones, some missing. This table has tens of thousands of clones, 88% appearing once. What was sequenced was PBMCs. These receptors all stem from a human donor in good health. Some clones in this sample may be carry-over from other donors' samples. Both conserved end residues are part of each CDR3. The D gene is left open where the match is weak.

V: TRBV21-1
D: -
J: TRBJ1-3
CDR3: CASSWRGSGLVGNTIYF

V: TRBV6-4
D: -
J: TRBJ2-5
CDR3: CASSEAATPSETQYF

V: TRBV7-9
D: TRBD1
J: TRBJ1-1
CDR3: CASGGDRVTEAFF

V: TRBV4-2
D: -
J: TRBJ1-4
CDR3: CASSQERGTNEKLFF

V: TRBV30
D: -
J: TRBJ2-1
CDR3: CAWSTRNFNEQFF

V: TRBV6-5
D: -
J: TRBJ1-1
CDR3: CASRTGNTEAFF

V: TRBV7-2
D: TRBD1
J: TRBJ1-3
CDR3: CASSLGQGAGNTIYF

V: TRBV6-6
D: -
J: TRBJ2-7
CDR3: CASSYSESLLEQYF

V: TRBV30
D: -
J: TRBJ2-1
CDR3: CAWSVLAGFYNEQFF

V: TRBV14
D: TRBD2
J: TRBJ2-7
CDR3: CASSQESSGSSSYEQYF

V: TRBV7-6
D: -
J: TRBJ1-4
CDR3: CASSASGLDNEKLFF

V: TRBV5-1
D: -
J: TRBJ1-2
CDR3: CASSPDSVLRGYTF

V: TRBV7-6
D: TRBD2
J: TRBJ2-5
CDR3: CASSLSVAGGWQETQYF

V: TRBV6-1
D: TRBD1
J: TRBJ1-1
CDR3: CASKQGLNTEAFF

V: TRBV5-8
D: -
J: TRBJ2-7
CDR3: CAIRGGAHEQYF

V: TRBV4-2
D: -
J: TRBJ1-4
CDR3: CASSQGGREKLFF

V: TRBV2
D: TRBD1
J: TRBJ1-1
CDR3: CASSERGQSEAFF

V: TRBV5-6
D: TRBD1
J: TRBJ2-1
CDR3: CASSLWTGKNEQFF

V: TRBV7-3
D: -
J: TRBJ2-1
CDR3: CASSLGVGGLLNEQFF

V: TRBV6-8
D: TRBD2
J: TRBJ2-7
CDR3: CASSYGGDFDEQYF

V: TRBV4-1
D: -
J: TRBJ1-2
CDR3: CASSPRPEDATNYGYTF

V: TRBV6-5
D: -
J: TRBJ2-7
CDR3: CASSYAGSSYYEQYF

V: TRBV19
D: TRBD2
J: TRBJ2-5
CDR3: CASNRGGLQETQYF

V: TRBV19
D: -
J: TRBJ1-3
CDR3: CASSIAGVGNTIYF

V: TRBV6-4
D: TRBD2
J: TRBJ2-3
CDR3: CASSDSAGGSTDTQYF

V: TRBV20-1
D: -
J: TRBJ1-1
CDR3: CSSQMNTEAFF

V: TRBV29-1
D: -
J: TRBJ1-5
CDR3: CSFQYQPQHF

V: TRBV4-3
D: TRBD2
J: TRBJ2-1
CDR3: CASSQRAPGLAASYNEQFF

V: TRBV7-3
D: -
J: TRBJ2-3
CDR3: CASSLQGPTDTQYF

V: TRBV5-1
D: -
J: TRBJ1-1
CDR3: CASSPGPTSTEAFF

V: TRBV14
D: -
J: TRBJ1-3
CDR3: CASSQVRVAGNTIYF

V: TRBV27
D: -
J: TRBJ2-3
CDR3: CASSLGQTFTDTQYF

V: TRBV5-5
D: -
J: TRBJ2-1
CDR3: CASSTRRGLGGLYNEQFF

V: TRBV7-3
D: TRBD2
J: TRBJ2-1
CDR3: CASRNSGRGNNEQFF

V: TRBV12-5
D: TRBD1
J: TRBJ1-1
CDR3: CASGRQGWEAFF

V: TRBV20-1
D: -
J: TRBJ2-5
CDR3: CSALDKETQYF

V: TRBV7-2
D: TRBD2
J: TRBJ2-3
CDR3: CASRGTSGRYTDTQYF

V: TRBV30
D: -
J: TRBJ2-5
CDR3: CAWSGEIWIQETQYF

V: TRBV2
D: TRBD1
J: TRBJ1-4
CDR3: CASSDSGGKTNEKLFF

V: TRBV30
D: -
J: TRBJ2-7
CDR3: CAWSATYEQYF

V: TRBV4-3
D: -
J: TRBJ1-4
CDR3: CASSQDGEGVYAGGVKLFF

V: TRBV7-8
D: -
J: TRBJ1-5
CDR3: CASSLADGGIGNQPQHF

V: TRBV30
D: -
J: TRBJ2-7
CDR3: CAWSVGGSSYEQYF

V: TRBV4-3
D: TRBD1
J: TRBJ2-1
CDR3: CASSQVSRDRGNEQFF

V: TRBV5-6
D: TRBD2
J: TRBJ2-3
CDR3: CASSPGLAISTDTQYF

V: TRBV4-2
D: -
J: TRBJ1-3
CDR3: CASRAAPGNSGNTIYF

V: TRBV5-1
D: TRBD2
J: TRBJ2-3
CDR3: CASSRTSGGTPDTQYF

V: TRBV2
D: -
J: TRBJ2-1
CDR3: CASRFDRGVHEQFF

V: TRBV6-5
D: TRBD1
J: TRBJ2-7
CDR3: CASSYRDSFYEQYF

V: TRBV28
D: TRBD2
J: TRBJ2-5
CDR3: CASSPGTRGETQYF

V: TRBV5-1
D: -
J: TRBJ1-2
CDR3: CASSLAQELGYTF

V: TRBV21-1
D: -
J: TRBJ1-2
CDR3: CASSIRGGTNYGYTF

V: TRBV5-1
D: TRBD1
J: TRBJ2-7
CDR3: CASSLYPGQGMYEQYF

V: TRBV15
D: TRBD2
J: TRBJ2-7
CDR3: CATSRVGTTREQYF

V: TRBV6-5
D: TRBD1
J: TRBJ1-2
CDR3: CASSWTGGGYTF

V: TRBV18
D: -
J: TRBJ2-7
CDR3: CASSQGALNQGQYF

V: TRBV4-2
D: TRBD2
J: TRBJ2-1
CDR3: CASSQDEQTSGSNEQFF

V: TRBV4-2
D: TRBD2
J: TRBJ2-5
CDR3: CASSQVAGGLGMETQYF

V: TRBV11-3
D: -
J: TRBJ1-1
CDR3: CASSRYEYTEAFF

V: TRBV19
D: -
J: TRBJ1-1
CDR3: CASNPLAGANTEAFF